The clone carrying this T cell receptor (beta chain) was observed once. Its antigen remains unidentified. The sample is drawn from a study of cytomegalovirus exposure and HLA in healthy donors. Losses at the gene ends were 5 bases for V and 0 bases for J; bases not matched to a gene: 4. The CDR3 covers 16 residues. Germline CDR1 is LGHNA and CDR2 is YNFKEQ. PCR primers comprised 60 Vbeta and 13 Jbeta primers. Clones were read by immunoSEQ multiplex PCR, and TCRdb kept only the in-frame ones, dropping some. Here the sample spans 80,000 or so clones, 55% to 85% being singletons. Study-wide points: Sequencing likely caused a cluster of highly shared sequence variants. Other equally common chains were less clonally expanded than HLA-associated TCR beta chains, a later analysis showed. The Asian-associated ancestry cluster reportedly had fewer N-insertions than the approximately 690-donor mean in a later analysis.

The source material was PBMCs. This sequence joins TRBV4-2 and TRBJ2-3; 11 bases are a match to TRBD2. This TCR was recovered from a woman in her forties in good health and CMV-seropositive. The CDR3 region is CASSSRTSGSTDTQYF. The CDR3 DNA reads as TGTGCCAGCAGCTCCCGGACTAGCGGGAGCACAGATACGCAGTATTTT.